These 6 T cell receptor beta chains share one sample of origin, sequenced in a study of blood T cell repertoires in COVID-19. Measured with immunoSEQ multiplex PCR; TCRdb has only the in-frame clones, and not every one. The table includes around 180,000 clones, approximately 90% detected once. The sample consisted of peripheral blood. Receptors originate from a man in his sixties with acute or convalescent COVID-19.

This clone turned up a few times. The chain uses TRBV30 and TRBJ1-6; TRBD1 matches 9 bases. This CDR3 is 14 amino acids long. CDR1 is GTSNPN, CDR2 SVGIG, per germline (reference sequence). The V and J ends lost 8 bases and 7 bases, in that order; junction bases with no gene match: 9. CDR3 amino acids: CAEQGANPNSPLHF. As DNA, the CDR3 is TGTGCCGAACAGGGGGCGAACCCCAATTCACCCCTCCACTTT.

The rearrangement uses TRBV6-5 and TRBJ1-5; TRBD1 matches 7 bases. CDR1 MNHEY and CDR2 SVGAGI come from the germline V gene. The CDR3 spans 14 residues. V was clipped by 10 bases and J by 6 bases; unmatched bases: 12. The CDR3, as DNA: TGTGCCACGGGACAAGGACAGGAAGGTCAGCCCCAGCATTTT. Its protein is CATGQGQEGQPQHF.

V gene TRBV14 combines with J gene TRBJ2-3; D perhaps matches TRBD2 (5 bases). The CDR3 is made up of 15 amino acids. The germline CDR1 and CDR2 sequences are SGHDN and FVKESK. Trimming stripped 1 base from V and 1 base from J, with 9 bases between. The CDR3 region is CASSQVGSGTDTQYF. CDR3 sequence (DNA): TGTGCCAGCAGCCAAGTAGGGAGTGGCACAGATACGCAGTATTTT.

This clone has just a few counts. V usage is TRBV14 and J usage is TRBJ1-1; 7 bases agree with TRBD1. The CDR3 extends over 13 amino acids. V dropped 3 bases and J dropped 7; count of bases not matched to a gene: 5. Germline values: CDR1 SGHDN, CDR2 FVKESK. The CDR3 coding sequence is TGTGCCAGCAGCCAGGGGACAGTCGGTGAAGCTTTCTTT. Translating it yields CASSQGTVGEAFF.

The rearrangement uses TRBV5-4 and TRBJ2-5; TRBD1 matches 9 bases. Germline trimming cut 4 bases from V and 5 bases from J; bases unmatched to any gene: 9. The CDR3 sequence is 15 residues long. CDR1 is SGHNT, CDR2 YYREEE, per germline (reference sequence). The chain's CDR3 is CASSPYSTGGETQYF. CDR3 nucleotides: TGTGCCAGCAGCCCCTATTCGACAGGGGGGGAGACCCAGTACTTC.

This chain links TRBV30 with TRBJ1-5; D call uncertain. The germline V gene encodes CDR1 GTSNPN and CDR2 SVGIG (reference sequence). The V end was cut by 0 bases, the J end by 6 bases, with 12 bases between. CDR3 length: 14 amino acids. In DNA, the CDR3 is TGTGCCTGGAGTGTAGGTACAGAAGCTCAGCCCCAGCATTTT. It codes for CAWSVGTEAQPQHF.